This note documents a single T cell receptor beta chain sequence. Per the authors' pipeline: Amplifying reference gene primers gave estimates of nucleated cell counts. Only in-frame clones appear in the TCRdb table, and some are missing; sequencing was by immunoSEQ multiplex PCR. V and J calls and clone size are as listed in that table; D and trimming were resolved from the DNA. Among about 200,000 clones, around 84% were seen once, and the ten largest hold about 4.9%. The data were obtained in a study of blood T cell repertoires in COVID-19. Trimming cost V 6 bases and J 4 bases, with 18 bases left between them. From germline, CDR1 is SEHNR and CDR2 FQNEAQ (reference sequence). This CDR3 has 15 amino acids.

The chain links TRBV7-9 to TRBJ1-2; D may be TRBD1 (6 bases). Sequenced material: peripheral blood. The TCR originated in a woman of 80 years or more with acute or convalescent COVID-19. Written as DNA, the CDR3 is TGTGCCAGCAGTTCCTCGGGGGGCCTTTTCTATGGCTACACCTTC. Its protein product is CASSSSGGLFYGYTF.